These 31 T cell receptor beta chains came from one sample sequenced in a study of Ad26.COV2.S vaccination and SARS-CoV-2 variants. Treatment specified: 15 to 20 received Ad26.COV2.S at low or high dose, single or two shots; 5 received placebo; per-sample allocation not given. The study sampled participants on day 63 after the first vaccine or placebo injection. The table came from immunoSEQ multiplex PCR; TCRdb's copy has only in-frame clones and leaves some out. The data hold about 400,000 clones, with roughly 90% observed a single time. The sequencing used peripheral blood, collected in a trial of Ad26.COV2.S vaccine versus placebo. These receptor sequences come from a person between 18 and 60 years old who received the Ad26.COV2.S COVID-19 vaccine or a placebo.

The chain recombines TRBV2 with TRBJ2-5; perhaps TRBD2 as D (6 bases). The CDR3 has 14 amino acids. V lost 2 bases, J lost 4 bases, and 11 bases lay in between. Germline-derived CDR1 and CDR2 are SNHLY and FYNNEI. Here the CDR3 reads CASSERLGGETQYF. CDR3 coding DNA: TGTGCCAGCAGTGAACGATTGGGGGGAGAGACCCAGTACTTC. The full variable domain, its missing parts supplied by reference TRBV2 and TRBJ2-5, is EPEVTQTPSHQVTQMGQEVILRCVPISNHLYFYWYRQILGQKVEFLVSFYNNEISEKSEIFDDQFSVERPDGSNFTLKIRSTKLEDSAMYFCASSERLGGETQYFGPGTRLLVL.

The rearrangement joins TRBV7-3 to TRBJ2-2; D not resolved. V was shortened by 5 bases and J by 5 bases, with 9 bases between the two germline ends. The CDR3 covers 13 residues. Germline V gives CDR1 SGHTA, CDR2 FQGTGA. CDR3 protein: CASSRMSTGELFF. For the CDR3, the DNA is TGTGCCAGCAGCCGGATGTCGACCGGGGAGCTGTTTTTT.

This chain connects TRBV5-6 to TRBJ1-4; the D is unclear. V was shortened by 2 bases and J by 4 bases, with 12 bases between the two germline ends. Germline assignment: CDR1 SGHDT and CDR2 YYEEEE. The CDR3 totals 15 residues. CDR3 sequence: CASSLGVTHNEKLFF. CDR3 DNA sequence: TGTGCCAGCAGCTTAGGTGTGACGCATAATGAAAAACTGTTTTTT.

The chain uses TRBV7-2 and TRBJ2-7; possible D gene TRBD2, 6 bases. Deletions cut 5 bases from V and 4 bases from J, with 18 bases between. Germline CDR1 reads SGHTA; CDR2 reads FQGNSA. The CDR3 consists of 15 residues. CDR3 bases: TGTGCCAGCAGCCTTAGGCCGGGAGTAGCATACGAGCAGTACTTC. Amino acid sequence: CASSLRPGVAYEQYF.

The V call is TRBV28, the J call TRBJ2-1, with 10 bases fitting TRBD1. J lost 5 bases, V lost 3 bases, and 4 bases had no gene match. The CDR3 consists of 15 residues. CDR1 MDHEN and CDR2 SYDVKM come from the germline V gene. The CDR3 sequence: CASSLTGTGDNEQFF. In DNA, the CDR3 is TGTGCCAGCAGTTTGACCGGGACAGGGGACAATGAGCAGTTCTTC. Supplemented by reference TRBV28 and TRBJ2-1, the full variable domain reads DVKVTQSSRYLVKRTGEKVFLECVQDMDHENMFWYRQDPGLGLRLIYFSYDVKMKEKGDIPEGYSVSREKKERFSLILESASTNQTSMYLCASSLTGTGDNEQFFGPGTRLTVL.

This clone appeared a single time. V is TRBV11-1 and J is TRBJ2-7; tentatively, D is TRBD1 (5 bases). The CDR3 contains 14 residues. Germline CDR1 is SGHAT and CDR2 is FQDESV (reference sequence). Trimming pared 8 bases from V and 2 bases from J, leaving 16 bases between. CDR3 amino acids: CASRETGRTYEQYF. DNA of the CDR3: TGTGCCAGCCGAGAAACAGGACGAACCTACGAGCAGTACTTC.

The chain carries TRBV28 and TRBJ2-7, with 13 bases fitting TRBD2. V lost 3 bases to trimming and J lost 6 bases; unmatched junction nucleotides: 2. CDR3 length equals 14 residues. Germline V gene lookup returns CDR1 MDHEN and CDR2 SYDVKM. CDR3 in amino acids: CASSFRTSGSEQYF. Written as DNA, the CDR3 is TGTGCCAGCAGTTTCCGGACTAGCGGGAGCGAGCAGTACTTC.

The chain joins TRBV7-9 to TRBJ2-3; D possibly corresponds to TRBD2 (6 bases). Per the germline V gene, CDR1 is SEHNR and CDR2 is FQNEAQ (reference sequence). This CDR3 contains 17 residues. Trimming cost V 5 bases and J 1 base, with 19 bases left between them. The CDR3 sequence: CASSPRGGREGTDTQYF. The DNA of the CDR3 is TGTGCCAGCAGCCCCCGGGGTGGCAGGGAGGGCACAGATACGCAGTATTTT.

The chain has TRBV2 and TRBJ2-1; 9 bases align to TRBD1. Losses at the gene ends were 6 bases for V and 6 bases for J; bases not matched to a gene: 9. The CDR3 is 15 residues long. The germline CDR1 and CDR2 sequences are SNHLY and FYNNEI. In DNA form, the CDR3 reads TGTGCCAGCAGAGGGTGGGGACAGGGTTCCAATGAGCAGTTCTTC. Its translation is CASRGWGQGSNEQFF.

The chain is built from TRBV30 and TRBJ2-1; possibly TRBD1 or TRBD2 for D (6 bases each). The CDR3 extends over 17 amino acids. The V gene's germline CDR1 is GTSNPN and CDR2 SVGIG (reference sequence). The germline V and J ends were trimmed by 4 bases and 3 bases, with 22 bases remaining between them. CDR3 sequence: CAWKGETGVDLYNEQFF. CDR3 DNA sequence: TGTGCCTGGAAGGGGGAAACGGGGGTAGACCTCTACAATGAGCAGTTCTTC.

The rearrangement uses TRBV7-2 and TRBJ1-1; 7 bases fit TRBD1. Germline CDR1 reads SGHTA; CDR2 reads FQGNSA. V dropped 4 bases and J dropped 6; count of bases not matched to a gene: 2. The CDR3 is made up of 12 amino acids. This CDR3 is CASSYGTAEAFF. In nucleotides, the CDR3 is TGTGCCAGCAGCTACGGGACAGCTGAAGCTTTCTTT. Supplemented by reference TRBV7-2 and TRBJ1-1, the full variable domain reads GAGVSQSPSNKVTEKGKDVELRCDPISGHTALYWYRQSLGQGLEFLIYFQGNSAPDKSGLPSDRFSAERTGGSVSTLTIQRTQQEDSAVYLCASSYGTAEAFFGQGTRLTVV.

This clone was seen once. The chain links TRBV2 to TRBJ2-2; D is unresolved. Germline V gives CDR1 SNHLY, CDR2 FYNNEI. The CDR3 loop spans 11 amino acids. V was pared by 5 bases and J by 3 bases, with 1 base between. The chain's CDR3 is CASSYTGELFF. The CDR3 DNA follows: TGTGCCAGCAGTTACACCGGGGAGCTGTTTTTT.

The chain uses TRBV19 and TRBJ1-5; D is perhaps TRBD1 (6 bases). From germline, CDR1 is LNHDA and CDR2 SQIVND (reference sequence). V was trimmed by 10 bases and J by 7 bases, leaving 20 bases between them. CDR3 length equals 14 residues. In nucleotides, the CDR3 is TGTGCCACTCGACGAGGGCAGGGGACGCAGCCCCAGCATTTT. Its translation: CATRRGQGTQPQHF. The whole variable domain, remainder taken from reference TRBV19 and TRBJ1-5, is DGGITQSPKYLFRKEGQNVTLSCEQNLNHDAMYWYRQDPGQGLRLIYYSQIVNDFQKGDIAEGYSVSREKKESFPLTVTSAQKNPTAFYLCATRRGQGTQPQHFGDGTRLSIL.

The J gene is TRBJ2-2, the V gene TRBV9; the D gene is possibly TRBD1 (6 bases). This CDR3 is 14 amino acids long. Per the germline V gene, CDR1 is SGDLS and CDR2 is YYNGEE. V was trimmed by 4 bases and J by 9 bases, leaving 16 bases between them. The CDR3 DNA is TGTGCCAGCAGCCCCAGACAGGAGTTCTGGGAGCTGTTTTTT. Translated, it gives CASSPRQEFWELFF.

This clone was counted a single time. The genes are TRBV19 and TRBJ2-7; either TRBD1 or TRBD2 may supply D (6 bases each). The CDR3 consists of 15 residues. V lost 8 bases, J lost 2 bases, and 19 bases lay in between. Germline V lookup: CDR1 LNHDA, CDR2 SQIVND (reference sequence). The CDR3 DNA reads TGTGCCAGTCCTTGGGGGGCGCGGGGTACCTACGAGCAGTACTTC. Protein sequence: CASPWGARGTYEQYF.

The rearrangement links TRBV6-5 to TRBJ1-1, with D tentatively TRBD1 (5 bases). CDR1 is MNHEY and CDR2 is SVGAGI in the germline V gene. The V end lost 2 bases, the J end lost 6 bases, and 10 bases lay between the germline ends. The CDR3 is 13 amino acids. CDR3 in amino acids: CASSYGAPPEAFF. The CDR3 nucleotides read TGTGCCAGCAGTTACGGGGCCCCGCCTGAAGCTTTCTTT.

The genes are TRBV11-3 and TRBJ2-1, with D perhaps assigned TRBD1 or TRBD2 (5 bases each). Looked up from germline, CDR1 is SGHNT and CDR2 is YENEEA. V was clipped by 5 bases and J by 5 bases, with 13 bases between them. The CDR3 runs to 14 residues. The CDR3 bases are TGTGCCAGCAGCCGAGGGGTGGGGCACAATGAGCAGTTCTTC. It yields the protein CASSRGVGHNEQFF.

There are a few counts of this clone. This rearrangement joins TRBV3-1 (or the pseudogene TRBV3-2) to TRBJ2-3; 16 positions agree with TRBD2. Germline CDR1 is LGHDT and CDR2 is YNNKEL (reference sequence). The CDR3 sequence is 17 residues long. V lost 1 base and J lost 6; bases outside the gene matches: 4. The CDR3 here is CASSQAGGLAGGDTQYF. CDR3 DNA sequence: TGTGCCAGCAGCCAAGCAGGGGGACTAGCGGGAGGGGATACGCAGTATTTT.

This clone was counted between two and nine times. The chain uses TRBV10-1 and TRBJ2-7, with 12 bases lining up with TRBD1. The CDR3 runs 19 residues. CDR1 and CDR2 (germline): WNHNN, SYGVQD (reference sequence). V was clipped by 7 bases and J by 2 bases; unmatched bases: 18. CDR3 bases: TGCGCCAGCACTGATCGTCGGGACAGGGGGCCTCGTAGAACCTACGAGCAGTACTTC. Translated, it gives CASTDRRDRGPRRTYEQYF.

The chain couples TRBV11-2 to TRBJ2-2; 7 bases are a match to TRBD2. V dropped 1 base and J dropped 2; count of bases not matched to a gene: 1. Looked up from germline, CDR1 is SGHAT and CDR2 is FQNNGV. The CDR3 totals 15 residues. In DNA, the CDR3 is TGTGCCAGCAGCTTAGCGGGAGGAAACACCGGGGAGCTGTTTTTT. This gives the protein CASSLAGGNTGELFF.

The chain recombines TRBV4-1 with TRBJ2-5; TRBD1 or TRBD2 may be the D gene (7 bases each). The V gene lost 3 bases and the J gene lost 7 bases, with 18 bases spanning the gap. Looked up from germline, CDR1 is MGHRA and CDR2 is YSYEKL. The CDR3 length is 15 residues. The CDR3 coding sequence is TGCGCCAGCAGCCAGAGGGTCGACAGGGAGGGGACCCAGTACTTC. Residues: CASSQRVDREGTQYF.

This clone came up once. The chain combines TRBV5-4 with TRBJ2-5; 8 bases align to TRBD2. Germline trimming cut 2 bases from V and 5 bases from J; bases unmatched to any gene: 8. This CDR3 comprises 15 residues. The germline CDR1 and CDR2 sequences are SGHNT and YYREEE (reference sequence). The CDR3 region has the DNA TGTGCCAGCAGCTTAGCGGGAGCACGACTGGAGACCCAGTACTTC. Protein: CASSLAGARLETQYF.

V and J are TRBV3-1 (or the pseudogene TRBV3-2) and TRBJ1-2; D is unclear. Trimming cost V 8 bases and J 6 bases, with 19 bases left between them. Per the germline V gene, CDR1 is LGHDT and CDR2 is YNNKEL (reference sequence). There are 14 residues in the CDR3. The CDR3 spells CASSTPADNNGYTF. CDR3 DNA: TGTGCCAGCTCCACTCCGGCAGACAACAATGGCTACACCTTC.

V gene TRBV10-3 combines with J gene TRBJ2-3, with D perhaps matching TRBD1 (5 bases). Germline lookup yields CDR1 ENHRY and CDR2 SYGVKD. V shed 7 bases and J shed 0 bases, with 11 bases lying between them. CDR3 length: 14 residues. The CDR3 spells CAITPGLSTDTQYF. The CDR3 DNA follows: TGTGCCATCACCCCAGGGTTAAGCACAGATACGCAGTATTTT.

The chain joins TRBV5-1 to TRBJ2-1; 11 nucleotides match TRBD2. The germline gives CDR1 SGHRS, CDR2 YFSETQ. V gave up 1 base and J gave up 3 bases; unmatched junction bases: 6. The CDR3 has 17 residues. CDR3 sequence reads: CASSLRLAGGHYNEQFF. DNA for the CDR3: TGCGCCAGCAGCTTGCGCCTAGCGGGAGGCCACTACAATGAGCAGTTCTTC.

The chain carries TRBV12-3 or TRBV12-4 and TRBJ2-1; D uncertain. The CDR3 has 12 residues. Trimming left V 4 bases short and J 10 bases short, with 11 bases between. The CDR3 sequence: CASSSYRAEQFF. The DNA of the CDR3 is TGTGCCAGCAGTTCATACCGGGCAGAGCAGTTCTTC.

V usage is TRBV5-1 and J usage is TRBJ2-1, with TRBD2 matching 9 bases. The CDR3 extends over 15 amino acids. Germline trimming cut 1 base from V and 7 bases from J; bases unmatched to any gene: 6. Germline V gives CDR1 SGHRS, CDR2 YFSETQ. CDR3 coding DNA: TGCGCCAGCAGCTTGCGGCTAGCGGGATATAATGAGCAGTTCTTC. This codes for CASSLRLAGYNEQFF.

This rearrangement joins TRBV5-1 to TRBJ2-1; the D is unclear. Germline V gives CDR1 SGHRS, CDR2 YFSETQ. The CDR3 extends over 13 amino acids. Trimming took 0 bases from V and 5 from J, leaving 6 bases between them. The CDR3 bases are TGCGCCAGCAGCTTGGCCCCCAACAATGAGCAGTTCTTC. Its protein is CASSLAPNNEQFF.

The rearrangement uses TRBV7-8 and TRBJ1-4, with D possibly TRBD1 on 5 matching bases. The CDR3 runs to 14 residues. V lost 5 bases and J lost 8, with 15 bases in between. In germline, CDR1 is SGHVS, CDR2 FQNEAQ. CDR3 bases: TGTGCCAGCAGCAAGGGGTCAATAGGGGAAAAACTGTTTTTT. Its protein is CASSKGSIGEKLFF. Looking up the rest from reference TRBV7-8 and TRBJ1-4 gives the full variable domain: GAGVSQSPRYKVAKRGQDVALRCDPISGHVSLFWYQQALGQGPEFLTYFQNEAQLDKSGLPSDRFFAERPEGSVSTLKIQRTQQEDSAVYLCASSKGSIGEKLFFGSGTQLSVL.

Comment on this clone: The sample holds other DNA sequences that translate to the same CDR3. The chain carries TRBV12-3 or TRBV12-4 and TRBJ2-7; D is possibly TRBD2 (6 bases). Deletions cut 6 bases from V and 3 bases from J, with 9 bases between. The CDR3 spans 12 residues. The CDR3 DNA follows: TGTGCCAGCAGCCTGCGGGGCTACGAGCAGTACTTC. This codes for CASSLRGYEQYF.

A note on this clone: Other DNA sequences of this sample code for an identical CDR3. J is TRBJ1-5 and V is TRBV28, with D perhaps matching TRBD1 (5 bases). The CDR3 has 14 residues. V lost 3 bases to trimming and J lost 1 base, with 7 bases between them. Germline V lookup: CDR1 MDHEN, CDR2 SYDVKM. CDR3: CASSLGPSNQPQHF. For the CDR3, the DNA is TGTGCCAGCAGTTTGGGGCCGAGCAATCAGCCCCAGCATTTT.